This TCR beta chain was documented in a study of cytotoxic CD8 clonotypes in ibrutinib-treated CLL (dated by TCRdb to 2020 to 2023). Looking at the study overall: In this cohort, around 15 patients were treatment-naive and roughly ten were relapsed/refractory, while roughly 18 had unmutated IGHV. Response samples were taken after a median of 12 months on treatment, ranging from about 6 to 40 months. Cryopreserved peripheral blood mononuclear cells were obtained prior to treatment, at the time of response, and at either disease progression or sustained remission. Longitudinal samples were available for about 30% of the roughly 86 trial participants. Every sample from remission and from progressive disease was obtained while the patients were still on ibrutinib. Partial responses were observed in approximately 24 patients and complete responses in 2; after a median follow-up of roughly 72 months, remission was maintained in 14 patients and progression was observed in approximately 12. On average, each sample yielded 255,043 productive templates and tens of thousands of productive rearrangements.

Here V drops 6 bases and J drops 5 bases, and the junction holds 5 bases not matched to any gene. The CDR3 numbers 13 residues from cysteine through phenylalanine. CDR3 DNA is the only sequence kept; it has 39 bases, read in frame from the first base. The germline V gene (reference sequence) specifies LNHDA as CDR1 and SQIVND as CDR2. A MiSeq instrument was used for deep resolution sequencing, which targeted depths ranging from 1 in 1 million up to 1 in 200,000 T cells, with coverage averaging 10x for each clonotype. The immunoSEQ hsTCRB Kit was used to generate the TCR beta libraries. Regarding the original processing steps: The data were analyzed with ImmunoSEQ Analyzer and ImmunoSEQ Data Assistant, and V, D and J gene assignments followed IMGT definitions. Clonality was computed as one minus normalized Shannon entropy of productive rearrangement frequencies, ranging from 0 to 1. Public clonotype analysis was restricted to overrepresented clonotypes comprising at least 0.05% of each patient's repertoire. Repertoires from approximately 13 age-matched healthy donors in immuneACCESS were used as clonality controls. As stored in TCRdb, this immuneACCESS dataset retains in-frame rearrangements with V and J assigned. A fraction of the clones does not appear; measured against another copy, unresolved V genes explain less than half of the discrepancy, and the remainder lacks a known reason. D and trimming come from the DNA, and the V and J calls and clone size come from that table. The sample profile shows 140,000 to 150,000 clones; 75% to 80% of them were found once. The ten biggest clones cover about 5% of the sample.

In its sample, this clone was seen a few times. Its antigen is still unknown. The input lacks base qualities; no much larger clone sits a single base away. Taken with the paper, the label for time point translates to: less than 30 months on ibrutinib. Roughly 2.2 micrograms of genomic DNA were extracted from cryopreserved PBMCs for TCR beta library preparation. High-throughput TCR beta sequencing was performed on longitudinal blood samples from CLL patients receiving ibrutinib monotherapy. The patients were enrolled in a single-center, open-label phase 2 trial of ibrutinib monotherapy. What the study reported, not specific to this receptor: Public clonotypes were rare and either contracted or stayed stable during treatment, and the rise in clonality at ibrutinib response reflected the expansion of private clonotypes. At ibrutinib response clonality went up, during sustained remission it held steady, and at progression it dropped back toward baseline. Lymph node repertoires were not examined, and the timing of sampling was not matched between patients in sustained remission and those whose disease progressed. Baseline clonality was found to be higher than that of age-matched healthy donors and was strongly correlated with circulating CD8+ T-cell counts.

This receptor chain uses TRBV19 and TRBJ2-5, with 8 bases in between that match TRBD1. The source material was PBMCs, sampled after 24 months of ibrutinib treatment. This sequence originates from a human donor with chronic lymphocytic leukemia. The nucleotide sequence is TGTGCCAGTAGCCAGAACAGGGGGGAGACCCAGTACTTC. It specifies CASSQNRGETQYF.